Here is one T cell receptor (beta chain) with its context. As yet, its antigen is unknown. The sample comes from a study of human thymus T cells. Study-level results: In unrelated individuals, thymic repertoires overlapped highly, according to related research.

Corrective heart surgery yielded the resections from which the thymus tissue came. Germline V gene sequence: CDR1 MNHEY, CDR2 SMNVEV (reference sequence). V was trimmed by 5 bases and J by 5 bases, leaving 15 bases between them. The CDR3 runs to 15 residues. Method: immunoSEQ multiplex PCR; TCRdb's copy keeps in-frame clones and lacks some. The table includes under 95,000 clones, 90% to 95% detected once. The chain links TRBV27 to TRBJ1-4, with D possibly matching TRBD1 (6 bases). The origin of this receptor is a girl under two years old with a congenital heart defect but otherwise immunologically healthy. The sequenced material came from thymus tissue. The CDR3 nucleotides are TGTGCCAGCAGTCCGTCCGGACAGTCCAATGAAAAACTGTTTTTT. This sequence encodes CASSPSGQSNEKLFF.